Below are 31 T cell receptor beta chains sequenced from a single sample in a study of graft-versus-host responses after intestinal transplantation. The assay was immunoSEQ multiplex PCR, and TCRdb's table has in-frame clones only and misses some. The sample has some 41,000 clones, 89% seen once. Material: PBMCs, obtained around 270 days after transplant. These receptors were obtained from a human patient who received an intestinal transplant, so some T cells may come from the graft donor.

The CDR3 DNA reads as TGTGCCAGCAGCGTTAGGGTGGACTATGGCTACACCTTC. Translated: CASSVRVDYGYTF. The chain carries TRBV9 and TRBJ1-2; no clear D. The CDR3 has 13 amino acids. Trimming took off 2 bases at V and 3 bases at J, with 8 bases between the two ends. CDR1 and CDR2 (germline): SGDLS, YYNGEE.

The chain recombines TRBV18 with TRBJ2-3; TRBD1 aligns across 9 bases. The CDR3 covers 16 residues. V was clipped by 2 bases and J by 3 bases; unmatched bases: 6. CDR1 and CDR2 (germline): KGHSH, LQKENI. The CDR3 region is CASSPWTGDLTDTQYF. CDR3 DNA: TGTGCCAGCTCACCATGGACAGGGGATTTAACAGATACGCAGTATTTT.

The sample holds one count of this clone. CDR3 amino acids: CASSPQGLGNQPQHF. The CDR3 region has the DNA TGTGCCAGCAGTCCGCAGGGATTAGGGAATCAGCCCCAGCATTTT. This chain links TRBV27 with TRBJ1-5; a weak D match, TRBD1 (5 bases). The germline V gene encodes CDR1 MNHEY and CDR2 SMNVEV (reference sequence). Deletions cut 5 bases from V and 4 bases from J, with 15 bases between. The CDR3 has 15 residues.

The chain joins TRBV11-2 to TRBJ2-1; 11 bases are shared with TRBD2. Germline CDR1 and CDR2: SGHAT and FQNNGV. Trimming cost V 5 bases and J 7 bases; bases outside gene matches: 4. There are 14 residues in the CDR3. Here the CDR3 reads CASSGTSGTNEQFF. The CDR3 DNA reads as TGTGCCAGCAGCGGGACTAGCGGTACAAATGAGCAGTTCTTC.

The V gene is TRBV7-6, the J gene TRBJ2-1, with D possibly being TRBD2 (6 bases). CDR3 length equals 17 residues. The germline V and J ends were trimmed by 2 bases and 6 bases, with 20 bases remaining between them. Per germline, CDR1 SGHVS and CDR2 FNYEAQ. Here the CDR3 DNA reads TGTGCCAGCAGCTTATTTGGGACTTTCGGCAATGGCAATGAGCAGTTCTTC. It codes for CASSLFGTFGNGNEQFF.

The chain uses TRBV29-1 and TRBJ2-1, with TRBD2 matching 13 bases. The CDR3 runs 16 residues. J was trimmed by 8 bases and V by 0 bases; bases with no gene match: 7. The germline gives CDR1 SQVTM, CDR2 ANQGSEA. In nucleotides, the CDR3 is TGCAGCGTTGAAGACCCCCAGGGACTAGCGGGGTATGAGCAGTTCTTC. Translation: CSVEDPQGLAGYEQFF.

The V call is TRBV6-5, the J call TRBJ1-6, with no clear D. The length of the CDR3 is 13 residues. CDR1 is MNHEY and CDR2 is SVGAGI in the germline V gene. Between the trimmed V and J ends, which lost 7 bases and 7 bases, there was a span of 11 bases. CDR3 sequence (DNA): TGTGCCAGCACCTCCCGCCGGAATTCACCCCTCCACTTT. Its protein is CASTSRRNSPLHF.

The J gene is TRBJ1-1, the V gene TRBV10-2, with 10 bases lining up with TRBD1. The V segment lost 3 bases and the J segment 5 bases; nucleotides outside the gene matches: 6. CDR3 length equals 15 residues. Germline CDR1 and CDR2: WSHSY and SAAADI. In DNA form, the CDR3 reads TGCGCCAGCAGTGATCCGGGACAGGGGCGAACTGAAGCTTTCTTT. This codes for CASSDPGQGRTEAFF.

The chain couples TRBV30 to TRBJ2-7; 7 bases align to TRBD1. Trimming removed 4 bases from V and 2 bases from J; junction bases left unmatched: 8. The germline V gene has CDR1 GTSNPN and CDR2 SVGIG (reference sequence). The CDR3 extends over 14 amino acids. The CDR3 here is CAWNGQVNPYEQYF. Written as DNA, the CDR3 is TGTGCCTGGAATGGACAGGTAAATCCCTACGAGCAGTACTTC.

J is TRBJ2-3 and V is TRBV11-2, with a possible D match to TRBD2 (6 bases). Germline V gene data show CDR1 as SGHAT and CDR2 as FQNNGV. The CDR3 runs to 14 residues. V lost 6 bases and J 5 bases, leaving 15 bases between the germline ends. The CDR3 region has the DNA TGTGCCAGCAGAAGCCGGGACTCTCTAGATACGCAGTATTTT. It specifies CASRSRDSLDTQYF.

This chain links TRBV29-1 with TRBJ1-2; no reliable D call. V lost 4 bases to trimming and J lost 1 base, with 7 bases between them. CDR1 is SQVTM and CDR2 is ANQGSEA in the germline V gene. There are 12 residues in the CDR3. Here the CDR3 DNA reads TGCAGCGTTGTGAAGGGTAACTATGGCTACACCTTC. Protein product: CSVVKGNYGYTF.

The table lists this clone with a count of one. The rearrangement links TRBV11-2 to TRBJ1-1; a weak D match, TRBD1 (6 bases). Germline CDR1 SGHAT, CDR2 FQNNGV. This CDR3 region has 14 residues. V gave up 2 bases and J gave up 7 bases, with 14 bases separating them. CDR3 bases: TGTGCCAGCAGCTTACCCGGGGGCGGCTTTGAAGCTTTCTTT. It specifies CASSLPGGGFEAFF.

The rearrangement links TRBV11-2 to TRBJ2-2, with D perhaps matching TRBD2 (6 bases). CDR3 length equals 17 residues. Germline CDR1 reads SGHAT; CDR2 reads FQNNGV. The V end was cut by 1 base, the J end by 6 bases, with 18 bases between. CDR3 in DNA: TGTGCCAGCAGCTTAGGCCGGGACTGGATGACGCCCGGGGAGCTGTTTTTT. It yields the protein CASSLGRDWMTPGELFF.

The rearrangement joins TRBV27 to TRBJ2-3; tentatively, D is TRBD1 (5 bases). Germline V gene sequence: CDR1 MNHEY, CDR2 SMNVEV (reference sequence). The CDR3 contains 17 residues. V was cut by 3 bases and J by 0 bases, with 16 bases left in between. The CDR3 bases are TGTGCCAGCAGTTTCCGCAGGACATACTCTAGCACAGATACGCAGTATTTT. As protein: CASSFRRTYSSTDTQYF.

The chain carries TRBV7-9 and TRBJ1-1; 7 nucleotides align to TRBD1. The J segment lost 5 bases and the V segment lost 1 base, leaving 4 bases of the junction unmatched. Germline values: CDR1 SEHNR, CDR2 FQNEAQ (reference sequence). The CDR3 length is 14 residues. The CDR3 DNA follows: TGTGCCAGCAGCTTAGACAGGGGTACGACTGAAGCTTTCTTT. Residues: CASSLDRGTTEAFF.

The chain links TRBV5-1 to TRBJ2-3; D may be TRBD1 (5 bases). Germline-derived CDR1 and CDR2 are SGHRS and YFSETQ. This CDR3 region has 15 residues. The V end lost 3 bases, the J end lost 6 bases, and 17 bases lay between the germline ends. The CDR3 spells CASSSRMDTSDTQYF. CDR3 nucleotides: TGCGCCAGCAGCTCGAGGATGGACACCTCGGATACGCAGTATTTT.

As concerns this clone: Sequence at one end of the junction differs from germline and may be a read error. The chain links TRBV30 to TRBJ1-5; D might be TRBD1 (6 bases). The CDR3 has 14 residues. The germline V gene has CDR1 GTSNPN and CDR2 SVGIG (reference sequence). CDR3 region: CAWSTGTDTSAPAF. The CDR3 nucleotides are TGTGCCTGGAGCACAGGGACGGATACATCAGCCCCAGCATTT. The full variable domain, rest sourced from reference TRBV30 and TRBJ1-5, is SQTIHQWPATLVQPVGSPLSLECTVEGTSNPNLYWYRQAAGRGLQLLFYSVGIGQISSEVPQNLSASRPQDRQFILSSKKLLLSDSGFYLCAWSTGTDTSAPAFGDGTRLSIL.

This clone was picked up a small number of times. The chain recombines TRBV6-6 with TRBJ1-5, with D perhaps matching TRBD1 (6 bases). Looked up from germline, CDR1 is MNHNY and CDR2 is SVGAGI (reference sequence). CDR3 length equals 15 residues. Trimming cost V 6 bases and J 2 bases, with 14 bases left between them. In DNA form, the CDR3 reads TGTGCCAGCAGCAGAAACTCAGGGGGCAATCAGCCCCAGCATTTT. It codes for CASSRNSGGNQPQHF.

This chain uses TRBV11-3 with TRBJ1-2; D call uncertain. Deletions cut 2 bases from V and 7 bases from J, with 8 bases between. The germline CDR1 and CDR2 sequences are SGHNT and YENEEA. The CDR3 covers 12 residues. The CDR3 region has the DNA TGTGCCAGCAGCTTATTCGGCACTGGCTACACCTTC. Its translation is CASSLFGTGYTF.

This chain uses TRBV5-3 with TRBJ2-3; possibly TRBD2 for D (5 bases). TRBV5-3 falls under the ORF class, with uncertain function. This CDR3 is built from 21 residues. Trimming shortened V by 2 bases and J by 0 bases, and 28 bases separated the two germline ends. The CDR3, as DNA: TGTGCCAGAAGCTTCGAGTATTGGCTCTTCCCCCTAGCTACTAGCACAGATACGCAGTATTTT. Residues: CARSFEYWLFPLATSTDTQYF.

The rearrangement joins TRBV9 to TRBJ2-5, with TRBD2 matching over 8 bases. This CDR3 is 15 amino acids long. Germline values: CDR1 SGDLS, CDR2 YYNGEE. The junction had 4 bases not matched to a gene; V was cut back by 1 base and J by 2 bases. The CDR3 sequence is CASSVRAGVQETQYF. The CDR3 DNA reads TGTGCCAGCAGCGTAAGAGCGGGGGTTCAAGAGACCCAGTACTTC.

The V gene is TRBV4-1, the J gene TRBJ1-2; D not resolved. Per the germline V gene, CDR1 is MGHRA and CDR2 is YSYEKL. The CDR3 runs 14 residues. With 0 bases removed from V and 0 bases from J, the gap between germline ends came to 5 bases. CDR3 loop: CASSQEPANYGYTF. CDR3 nucleotides: TGCGCCAGCAGCCAAGAACCGGCTAACTATGGCTACACCTTC.

The genes are TRBV7-8 and TRBJ1-4; D is ambiguous. Germline V gene data show CDR1 as SGHVS and CDR2 as FQNEAQ. The CDR3 totals 14 residues. The V gene lost 1 base and the J gene lost 6 bases, with 9 bases spanning the gap. This CDR3 is CASSLGILDEKLFF. The CDR3, as DNA: TGTGCCAGCAGCTTAGGGATCTTAGATGAAAAACTGTTTTTT.

Worth noting for this clone: One junction end disagrees with the germline gene, perhaps due to a read error. Distinct nucleotide sequences in the sample also encode this CDR3. The chain recombines TRBV7-2 with TRBJ2-1; 10 bases match TRBD2. The CDR3 extends over 15 amino acids. CDR1 and CDR2 from the germline V gene are SGHTA and FQGNSA. The CDR3 reads CASSSNSGGYNEQFF. The CDR3 nucleotides are TGTGCCAGCAGCTCCAATAGCGGGGGGTACAATGAACAGTTCTTC.

The chain couples TRBV11-2 to TRBJ1-2, with a possible D match to TRBD1 (5 bases). CDR1 is SGHAT and CDR2 is FQNNGV in the germline V gene. The CDR3 runs to 15 residues. V lost 0 bases and J lost 2, with 10 bases in between. CDR3 DNA: TGTGCCAGCAGCTTAGAAAATTGGGGCAACTATGGCTACACCTTC. Protein product: CASSLENWGNYGYTF.

The V and J genes are TRBV2 and TRBJ1-4, with D perhaps TRBD1 (5 bases). The CDR3 is 13 amino acids. Trimming removed 3 bases from V and 8 bases from J, with 10 bases in between. Germline assignment: CDR1 SNHLY and CDR2 FYNNEI. DNA for the CDR3: TGTGCCAGCAGTGATAGGGGTGAGGAAAAACTGTTTTTT. Translation: CASSDRGEEKLFF.

This clone was recorded once. The chain recombines TRBV4-1 with TRBJ2-7; the match to TRBD2 covers 8 bases. The V gene's germline CDR1 is MGHRA and CDR2 YSYEKL. V was pared by 4 bases and J by 4 bases, with 12 bases of the junction left unmatched. The CDR3 covers 16 residues. The CDR3 coding sequence is TGCGCCAGCAGCCCAGCCCCGCGGGAGGCTAAATACGAGCAGTACTTC. Translated, it gives CASSPAPREAKYEQYF.

The chain joins TRBV10-1 to TRBJ2-5, with 9 bases aligning to TRBD2. CDR3 length: 16 amino acids. Germline lookup yields CDR1 WNHNN and CDR2 SYGVQD (reference sequence). The V and J ends lost 0 bases and 1 base, in that order; junction bases with no gene match: 3. CDR3 protein: CASSESSGGLQETQYF. In DNA form, the CDR3 reads TGCGCCAGCAGTGAGTCGAGCGGGGGGCTCCAAGAGACCCAGTACTTC.

CDR3 nucleotide sequence: TGTGCCAGCAGCCCGAATCGACAGGGGGCGGATACGCAGTATTTT. Amino acid sequence: CASSPNRQGADTQYF. The chain recombines TRBV7-9 with TRBJ2-3; 10 bases are a match to TRBD1. Germline values: CDR1 SEHNR, CDR2 FQNEAQ (reference sequence). The V gene end was trimmed by 5 bases and the J gene end by 6 bases; junction bases not matched to a gene: 8. This CDR3 comprises 15 residues.

The gene calls are TRBV10-2 and TRBJ1-3; D not certain. The V end was cut by 2 bases, the J end by 1 base, with 9 bases between. Germline lookup yields CDR1 WSHSY and CDR2 SAAADI. The CDR3 is 15 residues long. CDR3 sequence reads: CASSEGGYSGNTIYF. The CDR3 coding sequence is TGCGCCAGCAGTGAGGGAGGTTATTCTGGAAACACCATATATTTT.

The chain has TRBV6-5 and TRBJ2-1, with D possibly matching TRBD1 (5 bases). The CDR3 totals 14 residues. Germline assignment: CDR1 MNHEY and CDR2 SVGAGI. V lost 4 bases to trimming and J lost 5 bases, with 12 bases between them. CDR3 protein: CASSSRQPNNEQFF. Written as DNA, the CDR3 is TGTGCCAGCAGTTCCCGACAGCCAAACAATGAGCAGTTCTTC.